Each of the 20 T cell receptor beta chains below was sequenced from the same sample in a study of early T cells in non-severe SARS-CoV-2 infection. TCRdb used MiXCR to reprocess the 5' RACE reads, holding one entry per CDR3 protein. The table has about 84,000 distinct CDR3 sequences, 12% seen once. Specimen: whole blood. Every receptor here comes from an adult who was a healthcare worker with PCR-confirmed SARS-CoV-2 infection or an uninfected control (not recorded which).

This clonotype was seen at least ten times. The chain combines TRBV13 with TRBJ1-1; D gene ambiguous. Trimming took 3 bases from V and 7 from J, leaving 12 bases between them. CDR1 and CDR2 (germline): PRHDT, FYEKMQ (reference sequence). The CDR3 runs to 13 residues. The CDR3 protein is CASSLGSSVEAFF. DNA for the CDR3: TGTGCCAGCAGCTTGGGGAGTTCAGTTGAAGCTTTCTTT. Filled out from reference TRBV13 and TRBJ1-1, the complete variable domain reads AAGVIQSPRHLIKEKRETATLKCYPIPRHDTVYWYQQGPGQDPQFLISFYEKMQSDKGSIPDRFSAQQFSDYHSELNMSSLELGDSALYFCASSLGSSVEAFFGQGTRLTVV.

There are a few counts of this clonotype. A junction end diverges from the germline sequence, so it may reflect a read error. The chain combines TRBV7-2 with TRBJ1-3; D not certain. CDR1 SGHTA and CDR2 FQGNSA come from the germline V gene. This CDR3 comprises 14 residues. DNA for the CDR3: TGTGCCAGCCGCTCGGGGAGCTCTGAAAACACCATATATTTT. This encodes CASRSGSSENTIYF.

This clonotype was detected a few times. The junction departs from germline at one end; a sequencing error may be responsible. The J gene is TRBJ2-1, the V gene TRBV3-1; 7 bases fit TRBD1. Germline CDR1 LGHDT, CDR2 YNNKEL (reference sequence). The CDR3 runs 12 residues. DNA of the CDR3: TGTGCCAGCAGACAAGGGGGCGGTAAGCAGTTCTTC. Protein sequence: CASRQGGGKQFF.

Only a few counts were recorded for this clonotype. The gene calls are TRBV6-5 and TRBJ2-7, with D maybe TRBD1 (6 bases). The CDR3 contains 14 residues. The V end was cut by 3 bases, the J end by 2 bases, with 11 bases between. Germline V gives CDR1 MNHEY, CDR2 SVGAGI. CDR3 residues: CASSYSGAPYEQYF. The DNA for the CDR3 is TGTGCCAGCAGTTATTCAGGGGCCCCCTACGAGCAGTACTTC.

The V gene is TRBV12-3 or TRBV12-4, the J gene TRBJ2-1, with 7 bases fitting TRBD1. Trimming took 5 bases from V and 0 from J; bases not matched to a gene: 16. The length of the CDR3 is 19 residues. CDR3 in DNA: TGTGCCAGCAGTCATCCCGGGACAGATCCATTTCGCTCCTACAATGAGCAGTTCTTC. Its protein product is CASSHPGTDPFRSYNEQFF.

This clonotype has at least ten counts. CDR3 coding DNA: TGTGCCAGCAGCCCGGGACTAGTGAGCACAGATACGCAGTATTTT. Its protein is CASSPGLVSTDTQYF. This chain joins TRBV7-2 and TRBJ2-3, with 8 bases fitting TRBD2. CDR3 length equals 15 residues. V lost 5 bases, J lost 0 bases, and 4 bases stayed unmatched. The germline V gene has CDR1 SGHTA and CDR2 FQGNSA.

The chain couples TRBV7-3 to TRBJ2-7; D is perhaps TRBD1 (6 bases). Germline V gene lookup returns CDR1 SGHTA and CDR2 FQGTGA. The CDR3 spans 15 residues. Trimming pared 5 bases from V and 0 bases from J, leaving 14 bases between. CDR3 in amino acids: CASSASTGPSYEQYF. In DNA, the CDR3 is TGTGCCAGCAGCGCTTCGACAGGTCCCTCCTACGAGCAGTACTTC. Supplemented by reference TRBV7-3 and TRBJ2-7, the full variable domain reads GAGVSQTPSNKVTEKGKYVELRCDPISGHTALYWYRQSLGQGPEFLIYFQGTGAADDSGLPNDRFFAVRPEGSVSTLKIQRTERGDSAVYLCASSASTGPSYEQYFGPGTRLTVT.

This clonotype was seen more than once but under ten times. The CDR3 protein is CASQGANYGYTF. The DNA for the CDR3 is TGTGCCAGCCAGGGGGCCAACTATGGCTACACCTTC. J is TRBJ1-2 and V is TRBV2; TRBD1 matches 8 bases. The junction had 1 base not matched to a gene; V was cut back by 8 bases and J by 2 bases. The V gene's germline CDR1 is SNHLY and CDR2 FYNNEI. CDR3 length equals 12 residues.

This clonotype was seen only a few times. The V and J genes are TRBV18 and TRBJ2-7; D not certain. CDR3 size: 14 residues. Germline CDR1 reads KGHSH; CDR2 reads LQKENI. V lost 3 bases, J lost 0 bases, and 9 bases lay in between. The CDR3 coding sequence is TGTGCCAGCTCACCGGATATGGCCTCCTACGAGCAGTACTTC. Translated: CASSPDMASYEQYF.

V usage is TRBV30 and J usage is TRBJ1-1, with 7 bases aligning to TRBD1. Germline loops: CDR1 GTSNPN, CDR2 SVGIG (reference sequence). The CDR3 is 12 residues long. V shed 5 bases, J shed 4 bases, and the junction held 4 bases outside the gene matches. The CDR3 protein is CAWDREATEAFF. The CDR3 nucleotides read TGTGCCTGGGACAGGGAAGCCACTGAAGCTTTCTTT.

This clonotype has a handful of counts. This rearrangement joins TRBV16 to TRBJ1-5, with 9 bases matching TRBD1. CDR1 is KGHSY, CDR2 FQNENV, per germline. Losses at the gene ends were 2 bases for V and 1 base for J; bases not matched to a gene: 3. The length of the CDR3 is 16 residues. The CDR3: CASSQADRGSNQPQHF. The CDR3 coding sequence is TGTGCCAGCAGCCAAGCCGACAGGGGGAGCAATCAGCCCCAGCATTTT.

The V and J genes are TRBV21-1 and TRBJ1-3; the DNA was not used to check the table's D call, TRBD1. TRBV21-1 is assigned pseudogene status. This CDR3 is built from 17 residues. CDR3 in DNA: TGTGCCAGCATCGGAGGTTTATGGGGGGACTCTGGAAACACCATATATTTT. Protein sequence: CASIGGLWGDSGNTIYF.

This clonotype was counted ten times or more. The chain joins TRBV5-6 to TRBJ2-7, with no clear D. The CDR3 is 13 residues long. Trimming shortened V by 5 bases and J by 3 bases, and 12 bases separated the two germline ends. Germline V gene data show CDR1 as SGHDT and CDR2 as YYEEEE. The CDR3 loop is CASSSTRLYEQYF. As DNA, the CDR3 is TGTGCCAGCAGTTCTACAAGACTCTACGAGCAGTACTTC.

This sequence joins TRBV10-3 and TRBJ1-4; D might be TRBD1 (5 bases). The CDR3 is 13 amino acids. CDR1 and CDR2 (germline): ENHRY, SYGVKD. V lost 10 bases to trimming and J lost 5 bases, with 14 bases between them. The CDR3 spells CATNQGGNEKLFF. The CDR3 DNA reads TGTGCCACGAACCAGGGAGGAAATGAAAAACTGTTTTTT.

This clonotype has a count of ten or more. CDR3 coding DNA: TGTGCCTGCCCAGGTAGCGGCAACAATGAGCAGTTCTTC. Amino acids: CACPGSGNNEQFF. V and J are TRBV30 and TRBJ2-1; the D gene is possibly TRBD2 (6 bases). Deletions cut 6 bases from V and 5 bases from J, with 14 bases between. The CDR3 sequence is 13 residues long. Germline values: CDR1 GTSNPN, CDR2 SVGIG (reference sequence).

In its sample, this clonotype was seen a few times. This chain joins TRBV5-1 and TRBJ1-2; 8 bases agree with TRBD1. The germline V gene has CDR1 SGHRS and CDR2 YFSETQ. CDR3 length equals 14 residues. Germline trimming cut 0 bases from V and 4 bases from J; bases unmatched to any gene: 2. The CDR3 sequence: CASSLGDRGYGYTF. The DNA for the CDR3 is TGCGCCAGCAGCTTGGGAGACAGGGGCTATGGCTACACCTTC.

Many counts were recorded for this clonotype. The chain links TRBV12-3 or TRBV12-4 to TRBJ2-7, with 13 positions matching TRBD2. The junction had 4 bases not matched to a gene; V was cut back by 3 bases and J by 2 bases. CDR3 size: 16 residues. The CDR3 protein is CASSLGTSGATYEQYF. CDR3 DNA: TGTGCCAGCAGTTTGGGGACTAGCGGGGCCACCTACGAGCAGTACTTC.

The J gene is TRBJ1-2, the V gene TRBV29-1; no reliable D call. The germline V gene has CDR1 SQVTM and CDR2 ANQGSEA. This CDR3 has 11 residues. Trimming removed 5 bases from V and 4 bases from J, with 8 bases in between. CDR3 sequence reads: CSVRDAYGYTF. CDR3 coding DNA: TGCAGCGTTCGGGATGCCTATGGCTACACCTTC. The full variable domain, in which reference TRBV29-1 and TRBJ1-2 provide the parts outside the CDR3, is SAVISQKPSRDICQRGTSLTIQCQVDSQVTMMFWYRQQPGQSLTLIATANQGSEATYESGFVIDKFPISRPNLTFSTLTVSNMSPEDSSIYLCSVRDAYGYTFGSGTRLTVV.

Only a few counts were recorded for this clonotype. The CDR3 protein is CASSWTDNGYTF. In DNA form, the CDR3 reads TGCGCCAGCAGTTGGACAGACAATGGCTACACCTTC. The chain joins TRBV5-1 to TRBJ1-2; the D gene is possibly TRBD1 (6 bases). Germline V gene data show CDR1 as SGHRS and CDR2 as YFSETQ. This CDR3 has 12 residues. Trimming left V 5 bases short and J 6 bases short, with 11 bases between.

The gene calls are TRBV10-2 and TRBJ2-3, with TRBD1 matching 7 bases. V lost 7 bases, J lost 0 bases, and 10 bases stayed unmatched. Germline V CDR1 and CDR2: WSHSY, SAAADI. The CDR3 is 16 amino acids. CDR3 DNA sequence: TGCGCCAGCAACAAGGGATGGGGACAGAGCACAGATACGCAGTATTTT. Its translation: CASNKGWGQSTDTQYF.